Given below is one TCR beta chain in context. The sample belongs to a study of blood T cell repertoires in COVID-19. Study at large: Samples representing acute and convalescent COVID-19 were sourced from the United States, Italy and Spain.

Assay: immunoSEQ multiplex PCR; the TCRdb copy retains only in-frame clones and omits some. The sample lists about 130,000 clones, 60% to 80% occurring once. What was sequenced was peripheral blood. This TCR was recovered from a woman in her 70s with acute or convalescent COVID-19.

The CDR3 DNA sequence: TGTGCCAGCAGTTCGGGACAAGGACCTTCACCCCTCCACTTT. Its protein is CASSSGQGPSPLHF. This rearrangement joins TRBV6-5 to TRBJ1-6, with D possibly TRBD1 on 6 matching bases. Germline CDR1 MNHEY, CDR2 SVGAGI. Trimming removed 4 bases from V and 9 bases from J, with 13 bases in between. CDR3 length equals 14 residues.